A selection of T cell receptor beta chains follows, all from one sample in a study of post-analysis software for immune sequencing data. A single record per CDR3 protein comes from TCRdb applying MiXCR to the PCR reads. In the table there are hundreds of thousands of distinct CDR3 sequences, roughly three fifths of which are singletons. The source material was blood. The receptors come from a girl aged 2 to 10 with multiple sclerosis. Both conserved end residues are part of each CDR3. D genes are given only for firm matches. Where a row states a size, it is once, few, many or the class of an expanded clone; other rows omit it.

clone size | D gene | J gene | V gene | CDR3 protein | CDR3 DNA
few | NA | TRBJ2-7 | TRBV13 | CASTSPGVPCEQYF | TGTGCCAGCACCTCCCCCGGGGTTCCCTGCGAGCAGTACTTC
NA | TRBD1 | TRBJ2-5 | TRBV20-1 | CSTVPTGGRLETQYF | TGCAGTACCGTCCCGACAGGGGGTCGTCTAGAGACCCAGTACTTC
NA | NA | TRBJ1-1 | TRBV18 | CASSPGGRKFTEAFF | TGTGCCAGCTCACCCGGAGGCAGGAAGTTCACTGAAGCTTTCTTT
NA | NA | TRBJ1-4 | TRBV6-6 | CASSYQGGTNEKLFF | TGTGCCAGCAGTTACCAAGGAGGAACTAATGAAAAACTGTTTTTT
NA | TRBD1 | TRBJ2-3 | TRBV6-1 | CASIEGASTDTQYF | TGTGCCAGCATTGAGGGGGCGAGCACAGATACGCAGTATTTT
NA | TRBD1 | TRBJ1-5 | TRBV7-9 | CASSLDRVGQPRHF | TGTGCCAGCAGCTTGGACAGGGTAGGGCAGCCCCGGCATTTT
NA | TRBD1 | TRBJ1-1 | TRBV5-1 | CASSWTGGRAGEAFF | TGCGCCAGCAGCTGGACAGGGGGACGAGCCGGGGAAGCTTTCTTT
many | NA | TRBJ2-7 | TRBV5-1 | CASSLGQGFYEQYF | TGCGCCAGCAGCTTGGGGCAGGGATTCTACGAGCAGTACTTC
NA | TRBD2 | TRBJ2-1 | TRBV5-1 | CASSLGELAGGINEQFF | TGCGCCAGCAGCTTGGGGGAACTAGCGGGAGGGATCAATGAGCAGTTCTTC
NA | NA | TRBJ2-5 | TRBV6-5 | CASSYSSESETQYF | TGTGCCAGCAGTTACTCGAGTGAGTCGGAGACCCAGTACTTC
NA | TRBD2 | TRBJ2-7 | TRBV5-5 | CASSSRLATHEQYF | TGTGCCAGCAGCTCTAGACTAGCTACCCACGAGCAGTACTTC
once | NA | TRBJ1-5 | TRBV19 | CASSMEWGNQPQHF | TGTGCCAGTAGTATGGAGTGGGGGAATCAGCCCCAGCATTTT
NA | NA | TRBJ2-1 | TRBV7-9 | CASSLEGHEQFF | TGTGCCAGCAGCTTAGAAGGTCATGAGCAGTTCTTC
NA | TRBD2 | TRBJ2-7 | TRBV25-1 | CASRGSAGGYEQYF | TGTGCCAGCAGGGGATCAGCGGGAGGATACGAGCAGTACTTC
NA | NA | TRBJ1-1 | TRBV24-1 | CATSDSHTEAFF | TGTGCCACCAGTGATTCTCACACTGAAGCTTTCTTT
NA | TRBD1 | TRBJ2-5 | TRBV7-2 | CASSLLGGGKETQYF | TGTGCCAGCAGCCTTTTAGGGGGCGGAAAAGAGACCCAGTACTTC
few | TRBD2 | TRBJ2-3 | TRBV6-4 | CASPRGKLAGEGTNGTDTQYF | TGTGCCAGCCCGAGAGGGAAACTAGCGGGAGAAGGCACCAATGGCACAGATACGCAGTATTTT
NA | TRBD2 | TRBJ2-5 | TRBV5-1 | CASSSAHTSGLETQYF | TGCGCCAGCAGCTCGGCTCATACTAGCGGCCTAGAGACCCAGTACTTC
few | NA | TRBJ1-2 | TRBV27 | CASSANGLYGYTF | TGTGCCAGCAGTGCAAATGGTTTATACGGCTACACCTTC
few | NA | TRBJ1-1 | TRBV29-1 | CSATMNTEAFF | TGCAGCGCCACAATGAACACTGAAGCTTTCTTT